The text below deals with one T cell receptor beta chain. Its cognate antigen is unknown. Memory T cells were CD45RO+, naive were CD45RA+, sorted by FACS. These data originate in a study of regulatory dendritic cells for organ transplantation. Trimming cost V 3 bases and J 4 bases; bases outside gene matches: 5. Germline V CDR1 and CDR2: LNHDA, SQIVND (reference sequence). The CDR3 is 15 amino acids. Libraries were prepared by immunoSEQ multiplex PCR; TCRdb keeps only in-frame clonotypes and omits some of them. The sample has around 20,000 clones, just under 75% seen once. Points from the study as a whole: Memory CD8+ T cells were the most oligoclonal; naive cells were highly diverse. Among resting subsets, memory CD8+ cells contained the most alloreactive clonotypes.

The sequence derives from a human donor in good health. Sequenced: memory CD4+ T cells from blood. Sample subset: CD45RO+ memory T cells. The chain couples TRBV19 to TRBJ1-5; 8 bases agree with TRBD1. CDR3 protein: CASSIMGTGNQPQHF. For the CDR3, the DNA is TGTGCCAGTAGTATTATGGGGACAGGTAATCAGCCCCAGCATTTT.